This T cell receptor beta chain derives from a study of OX40 agonist ivuxolimab in advanced cancers. In the study overall: Patients were 82.7% male with ages about 23 to 79, mean approximately 58. Partial responses were achieved by three patients, of whom one had hepatocellular carcinoma and two had cutaneous melanoma.

Whole-study results and caveats: CD8+ T cells showed, on average, more clonal expansion than CD4+ cells. Expanded peripheral T cell antigen specificity was not determined.

There are 15 residues in the CDR3. Germline CDR1 reads SGHRS; CDR2 reads YFSETQ. J was trimmed by 5 bases and V by 4 bases; bases with no gene match: 8. Clones were sequenced by immunoSEQ multiplex PCR, and TCRdb holds only the in-frame ones, with some missing. This sample has around 34,000 clones; roughly 80% occur once, and the top ten carry around 22%. Regarding this clone: Its antigen is still unknown.

The sequence came from an adult with an advanced solid tumor such as melanoma, head and neck, liver or kidney cancer. The sample in question was CD4+ or CD8+ T cells sorted from blood, obtained in a trial of the OX40 agonist ivuxolimab. The chain combines TRBV5-1 with TRBJ1-2, with 10 bases matching TRBD1. The DNA for the CDR3 is TGCGCCAGCAGCCCAACCGGGACAGGGGATTATGGCTACACCTTC. This gives the protein CASSPTGTGDYGYTF.